The T cell receptor beta chain under discussion was sequenced for a study of Ad26.COV2.S vaccination and SARS-CoV-2 variants. Described treatment: roughly 20 received Ad26.COV2.S at low or high dose, single or two shots; about 5 received placebo; per-sample allocation not given. Day 63 following the first vaccine or placebo injection was when the samples were taken. V was cut by 1 base and J by 3 bases, with 12 bases left in between. Germline V CDR1 and CDR2: KGHSH, LQKENI. This CDR3 is 15 amino acids long. Generated by immunoSEQ multiplex PCR, the TCRdb table keeps only in-frame clones and is missing some. The table has 400,000 to 450,000 clones, around 90% seen once.

The sample was peripheral blood, taken in a trial of Ad26.COV2.S vaccine versus placebo. The receptor was derived from a person aged 18 to 59 who received the Ad26.COV2.S COVID-19 vaccine or a placebo. The chain carries TRBV18 and TRBJ1-1, with D possibly being TRBD1 (5 bases). The CDR3 DNA reads TGTGCCAGCTCACCACAGGAGGGAGGGGACACTGAAGCTTTCTTT. Protein: CASSPQEGGDTEAFF.